The 15 T cell receptor beta chains given below trace back to one sample, sequenced in a study of blood T cell repertoires in COVID-19. Generated by immunoSEQ multiplex PCR, the TCRdb table keeps only in-frame clones and is missing some. The data show tens of thousands of clones, about 85% seen once. The sample was peripheral blood. The receptors come from an older man with acute or convalescent COVID-19.

The chain uses TRBV27 and TRBJ2-1; 13 bases line up with TRBD2. The CDR3 covers 15 residues. Per germline, CDR1 MNHEY and CDR2 SMNVEV (reference sequence). Trimming removed 7 bases from V and 6 bases from J; junction bases left unmatched: 6. The CDR3 is CASKLAGGSANEQFF. CDR3 DNA sequence: TGTGCCAGCAAACTAGCGGGGGGGAGTGCCAATGAGCAGTTCTTC.

This sequence joins TRBV2 and TRBJ2-3, with 8 bases that match TRBD2. The length of the CDR3 is 15 residues. The germline V gene encodes CDR1 SNHLY and CDR2 FYNNEI. Unmatched junction bases numbered 6, after V lost 3 bases and J lost 4 bases. CDR3 amino acids: CASSDVAGKPDTQYF. The CDR3, as DNA: TGTGCCAGCAGTGACGTAGCGGGAAAGCCAGATACGCAGTATTTT.

The CDR3 here is CASSPAGGALNTEAFF. Written as DNA, the CDR3 is TGTGCCAGCTCTCCTGCGGGGGGGGCTCTGAACACTGAAGCTTTCTTT. This chain links TRBV18 with TRBJ1-1, with D possibly being TRBD1 (6 bases). Germline V lookup: CDR1 KGHSH, CDR2 LQKENI. Trimming removed 6 bases at V and 0 bases at J, with 17 bases between. This CDR3 contains 16 residues.

The chain joins TRBV19 to TRBJ2-7, with a weak D call TRBD2 (7 bases). Germline CDR1 and CDR2: LNHDA and SQIVND (reference sequence). Trimming stripped 10 bases from V and 3 bases from J, with 13 bases between. The CDR3 length is 12 residues. The CDR3 here is CATRGGRYEQYF. In DNA form, the CDR3 reads TGTGCCACAAGGGGGGGGCGCTACGAGCAGTACTTC.

The chain links TRBV7-2 to TRBJ2-7, with 7 bases aligning to TRBD1. Germline CDR1 reads SGHTA; CDR2 reads FQGNSA. The trim removed 2 bases at V and 0 bases at J, leaving 7 bases unmatched. This CDR3 spans 16 amino acids. CDR3 bases: TGTGCCAGCAGCTTAACCGGACAGGCGCACTCCTACGAGCAGTACTTC. Translating gives CASSLTGQAHSYEQYF. Full variable domain (rest looked up from reference TRBV7-2 and TRBJ2-7): GAGVSQSPSNKVTEKGKDVELRCDPISGHTALYWYRQSLGQGLEFLIYFQGNSAPDKSGLPSDRFSAERTGGSVSTLTIQRTQQEDSAVYLCASSLTGQAHSYEQYFGPGTRLTVT.

The rearrangement links TRBV5-1 to TRBJ1-1; TRBD1 agrees at 7 bases. Unmatched junction bases numbered 11, after V lost 4 bases and J lost 8 bases. The CDR3 runs 14 residues. Germline V gene lookup returns CDR1 SGHRS and CDR2 YFSETQ. CDR3 in amino acids: CASSPYGQAAEAFF. As DNA, the CDR3 is TGCGCCAGCAGCCCTTACGGACAGGCCGCCGAAGCTTTCTTT.

The rearrangement links TRBV9 to TRBJ2-3, with 7 positions matching TRBD2. The V gene end was trimmed by 4 bases and the J gene end by 0 bases; junction bases not matched to a gene: 8. CDR1 and CDR2 (germline): SGDLS, YYNGEE. The length of the CDR3 is 16 residues. CDR3 DNA sequence: TGTGCCAGCAGCCCCCAGTCGCGGGGGAGCACAGATACGCAGTATTTT. It yields the protein CASSPQSRGSTDTQYF. Complete variable domain (other parts from reference TRBV9 and TRBJ2-3): DSGVTQTPKHLITATGQRVTLRCSPRSGDLSVYWYQQSLDQGLQFLIQYYNGEERAKGNILERFSAQQFPDLHSELNLSSLELGDSALYFCASSPQSRGSTDTQYFGPGTRLTVL.

The chain carries TRBV6-5 and TRBJ1-5; D ambiguous. Germline V gives CDR1 MNHEY, CDR2 SVGAGI. The CDR3 is 13 amino acids. The germline V and J ends were trimmed by 5 bases and 6 bases, with 11 bases remaining between them. The CDR3 coding sequence is TGTGCCAGCAGTCGCGGATTTGGTCAGCCCCAGCATTTT. This gives the protein CASSRGFGQPQHF.

The chain is built from TRBV11-1 and TRBJ2-7; perhaps TRBD1 as D (5 bases). The V and J ends lost 4 bases and 1 base respectively, with 11 bases between them. CDR1 is SGHAT, CDR2 FQDESV, per germline (reference sequence). The CDR3 contains 14 residues. In DNA form, the CDR3 reads TGTGCCAGCAGCTCGGCAGGGTTGTCCTACGAGCAGTACTTC. As protein: CASSSAGLSYEQYF.

The gene calls are TRBV5-4 and TRBJ2-7, with 11 nucleotides matching TRBD2. CDR1 is SGHNT and CDR2 is YYREEE in the germline V gene (reference sequence). The ends lost 0 bases at V and 2 bases at J; junction bases unmatched: 10. CDR3 length equals 18 residues. The CDR3 DNA reads as TGTGCCAGCAGCTTGGGTACTAGCGGGAGATGGGGGGCCTACGAGCAGTACTTC. Translation gives CASSLGTSGRWGAYEQYF.

The rearrangement uses TRBV5-1 and TRBJ1-2, with 7 bases lining up with TRBD1. The germline gives CDR1 SGHRS, CDR2 YFSETQ. CDR3 length: 14 amino acids. The junction had 11 bases not matched to a gene; V was cut back by 4 bases and J by 8 bases. CDR3 in amino acids: CASSQMDRNEGYTF. Written as DNA, the CDR3 is TGCGCCAGCAGCCAAATGGACAGGAACGAGGGCTACACCTTC.

This chain uses TRBV6-6 with TRBJ1-6, with TRBD1 as a possible D gene (6 bases). Germline-derived CDR1 and CDR2 are MNHNY and SVGAGI (reference sequence). Trimming took off 0 bases at V and 7 bases at J, with 13 bases between the two ends. The CDR3 consists of 16 residues. The DNA of the CDR3 is TGTGCCAGCAGTTACTCGAGAGGACAGAGAAATTCACCCCTCCACTTT. Protein: CASSYSRGQRNSPLHF.

This clone turned up a few times. The chain recombines TRBV19 with TRBJ1-5; D not certain. Germline CDR1 LNHDA, CDR2 SQIVND (reference sequence). V was cut by 6 bases and J by 0 bases, with 12 bases left in between. The CDR3 loop spans 15 amino acids. The CDR3 reads CASRVSMNSNQPQHF. CDR3 in DNA: TGTGCCAGTAGGGTCAGTATGAATAGCAATCAGCCCCAGCATTTT.

The table lists this clone with a few counts. The gene calls are TRBV20-1 and TRBJ1-2; TRBD1 might be the D (6 bases). The CDR3 covers 12 residues. Trimming pared 3 bases from V and 3 bases from J, leaving 8 bases between. Germline values: CDR1 DFQATT, CDR2 SNEGSKA (reference sequence). CDR3 loop: CSASSGDYGYTF. The CDR3 DNA reads TGCAGTGCTAGTTCAGGGGACTATGGCTACACCTTC.

The chain joins TRBV11-2 to TRBJ2-7, with D perhaps TRBD2 (7 bases). V dropped 1 base and J dropped 2 bases, with 12 bases sitting between them. Per the germline V gene, CDR1 is SGHAT and CDR2 is FQNNGV. This CDR3 contains 15 residues. CDR3 amino acids: CASSLAGGDTYEQYF. CDR3 DNA: TGTGCCAGCAGCTTAGCGGGGGGCGACACCTACGAGCAGTACTTC. The variable domain in full, with the rest retrieved from reference TRBV11-2 and TRBJ2-7, is EAGVAQSPRYKIIEKRQSVAFWCNPISGHATLYWYQQILGQGPKLLIQFQNNGVVDDSQLPKDRFSAERLKGVDSTLKIQPAKLEDSAVYLCASSLAGGDTYEQYFGPGTRLTVT.